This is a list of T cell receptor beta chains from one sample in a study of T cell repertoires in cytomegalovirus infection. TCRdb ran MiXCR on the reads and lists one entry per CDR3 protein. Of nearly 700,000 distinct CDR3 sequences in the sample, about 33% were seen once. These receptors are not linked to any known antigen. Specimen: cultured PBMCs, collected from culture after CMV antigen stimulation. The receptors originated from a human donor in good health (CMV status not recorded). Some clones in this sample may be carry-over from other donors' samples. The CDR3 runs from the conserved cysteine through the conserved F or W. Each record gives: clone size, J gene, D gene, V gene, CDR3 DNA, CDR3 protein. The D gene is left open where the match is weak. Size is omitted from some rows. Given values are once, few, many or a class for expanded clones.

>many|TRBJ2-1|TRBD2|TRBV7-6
TGTGCCAGCAGCTTAGCGTTGAGGGAGACTAGCGGGAGAAGGAGGCCCTACAATGAGCAGTTCTTC
CASSLALRETSGRRRPYNEQFF
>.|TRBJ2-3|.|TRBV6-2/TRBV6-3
TGTGCCAGCAGTTCCCGATCAGAAACAGATACGCAGTATTTT
CASSSRSETDTQYF
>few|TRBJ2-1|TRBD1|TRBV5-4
TGTGCCAGCAGCCCAGGATTACAGGGGGTGAGCTCCTACAATGAGCAGTTCTTC
CASSPGLQGVSSYNEQFF
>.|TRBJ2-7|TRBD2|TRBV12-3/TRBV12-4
TGTGCCAGCAGTTTAGTCCGGGGGGGAAAGTACGAGCAGTACTTC
CASSLVRGGKYEQYF
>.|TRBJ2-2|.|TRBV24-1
TGTGCCACCGGTAGTACCGGGGAGCTGTTTTTT
CATGSTGELFF
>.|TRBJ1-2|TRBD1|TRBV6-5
TGTGCCAGCAGGCTACCAGGGACAGCCTATGGCTACACCTTC
CASRLPGTAYGYTF
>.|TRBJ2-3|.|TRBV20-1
TGCAGTGCTAGAGTATCAGGGGCAGATACGCAGTATTTT
CSARVSGADTQYF
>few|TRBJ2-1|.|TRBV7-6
TGTGCCAGCAGCTTCCGGGACGGGGCGGATGAGCAGTTCTTC
CASSFRDGADEQFF
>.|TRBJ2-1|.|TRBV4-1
TGCGCCAGCAGCCACTCCGGGAGTCGCTACAATGAGCAGTTCTTC
CASSHSGSRYNEQFF
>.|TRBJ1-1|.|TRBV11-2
TGTGCCAGCAGCTCGGACAGCGTGAACACTGAAGCTTTCTTT
CASSSDSVNTEAFF
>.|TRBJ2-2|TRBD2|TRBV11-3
TGTGCCAGCAGCGACCCGGGACTAGCAGGCGGGGAGCTGTTTTTT
CASSDPGLAGGELFF
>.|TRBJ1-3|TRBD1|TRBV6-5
TGTGCCAGCAGTGACCTGGACAGGCCCTCTGGAAACACCATATATTTT
CASSDLDRPSGNTIYF
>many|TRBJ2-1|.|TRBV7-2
TGTGCCAGCAGCACCGGGACATCACTCTACAATGAGCAGTTCTTC
CASSTGTSLYNEQFF
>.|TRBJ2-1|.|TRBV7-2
TGTGCCAGCAGCTTTCCCGGGCTCACTAGCTTCAATGAGCAGTTCTTC
CASSFPGLTSFNEQFF
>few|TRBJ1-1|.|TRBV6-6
TGTGCCAGCAGTACCGCGTCGGGCGGGAAAGAAGCTTTCTTT
CASSTASGGKEAFF
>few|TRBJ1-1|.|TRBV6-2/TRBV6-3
TGTGCCAGCAGCCGGACGGAGCAGGAAGCTTTCTTT
CASSRTEQEAFF
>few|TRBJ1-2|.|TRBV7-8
TGTGCCAGCAGTTTCGACAATGACTATGGCTACACCTTC
CASSFDNDYGYTF